Below are 27 T cell receptor beta chains sequenced from a single sample in a study of technical replicates of blood from several donors. The protocol was immunoSEQ multiplex PCR, while the TCRdb copy is restricted to in-frame clones and leaves out a portion. The sample has more than 65,000 clones, around 97% seen once. Sequencing was done on a sample of T cells isolated from PBMCs. The receptors here all came from a human donor in good health.

V is TRBV13 and J is TRBJ2-7; unclear D gene. Germline V gene sequence: CDR1 PRHDT, CDR2 FYEKMQ (reference sequence). The V gene lost 5 bases and the J gene lost 5 bases, with 10 bases spanning the gap. CDR3 length: 12 amino acids. CDR3 residues: CASSSYRDEQYF. The CDR3 bases are TGTGCCAGCAGCAGTTATCGGGACGAGCAGTACTTC.

The count of this clone is one. This sequence joins TRBV27 and TRBJ2-1; TRBD1 matches 7 bases. From germline, CDR1 is MNHEY and CDR2 SMNVEV (reference sequence). The length of the CDR3 is 11 residues. The V segment lost 5 bases and the J segment 10 bases; nucleotides outside the gene matches: 2. CDR3 residues: CASSLQGEQFF. For the CDR3, the DNA is TGTGCCAGCAGTCTACAGGGGGAGCAGTTCTTC.

This sequence joins TRBV6-1 and TRBJ2-5, with 9 bases identical to TRBD2. Germline V gives CDR1 MNHNS, CDR2 SASEGT. Germline trimming cut 6 bases from V and 5 bases from J; bases unmatched to any gene: 4. The CDR3 contains 13 residues. The CDR3 bases are TGTGCCAGCAGATTAGCGGGGGTTGAGACCCAGTACTTC. The encoded protein is CASRLAGVETQYF.

The chain carries TRBV5-1 and TRBJ2-7; 10 nucleotides align to TRBD2. CDR3 length equals 15 residues. Germline CDR1 SGHRS, CDR2 YFSETQ. The J segment lost 5 bases and the V segment lost 5 bases, leaving 10 bases of the junction unmatched. CDR3 sequence: CASRPNSGRTNEQYF. CDR3 nucleotide sequence: TGCGCCAGCAGGCCCAATAGCGGGAGGACGAACGAGCAGTACTTC.

The chain is built from TRBV14 and TRBJ2-1; D perhaps matches TRBD2 (5 bases). Germline CDR1 is SGHDN and CDR2 is FVKESK. The CDR3 length is 13 residues. The ends were cut back, 0 bases at V and 14 bases at J, with 14 bases in the middle. CDR3 nucleotide sequence: TGTGCCAGCAGCCAAGATCTTCAGCGGATAAAGTTCTTC. The encoded protein is CASSQDLQRIKFF.

The genes are TRBV9 and TRBJ2-3, with 7 bases fitting TRBD1. J was trimmed by 3 bases and V by 4 bases; bases with no gene match: 8. Germline assignment: CDR1 SGDLS and CDR2 YYNGEE. The CDR3 extends over 15 amino acids. The CDR3 sequence: CASSTPGQVTDTQYF. CDR3 in DNA: TGTGCCAGCAGCACCCCAGGACAGGTAACAGATACGCAGTATTTT.

The chain links TRBV18 to TRBJ2-1, with 7 nucleotides matching TRBD2. Germline V CDR1 and CDR2: KGHSH, LQKENI. The CDR3 runs 14 residues. V shed 3 bases and J 4 bases; nucleotides not matched to a gene: 3. CDR3 in DNA: TGTGCCAGCTCACCTAGGGAGGGGTACAATGAGCAGTTCTTC. Protein: CASSPREGYNEQFF.

This chain links TRBV6-5 with TRBJ2-3; D remains ambiguous. V was pared by 7 bases and J by 0 bases, with 11 bases between. CDR1 MNHEY and CDR2 SVGAGI come from the germline V gene. This CDR3 is 14 amino acids long. The CDR3 sequence is CASTSLASTDTQYF. The CDR3 nucleotides read TGTGCCAGCACAAGCTTAGCTAGCACAGATACGCAGTATTTT.

V and J are TRBV5-1 and TRBJ2-5; D is unresolved. Per germline, CDR1 SGHRS and CDR2 YFSETQ. The CDR3 has 15 amino acids. Trimming pared 0 bases from V and 1 base from J, leaving 10 bases between. The DNA for the CDR3 is TGCGCCAGCAGCTTGGATGACGGCGGCCAAGAGACCCAGTACTTC. The encoded protein is CASSLDDGGQETQYF. The full variable domain, with the rest looked up from reference TRBV5-1 and TRBJ2-5, is KAGVTQTPRYLIKTRGQQVTLSCSPISGHRSVSWYQQTPGQGLQFLFEYFSETQRNKGNFPGRFSGRQFSNSRSEMNVSTLELGDSALYLCASSLDDGGQETQYFGPGTRLLVL.

Remarks on this clone: Other DNA sequences within the sample encode an identical CDR3. The chain uses TRBV6-5 and TRBJ1-1; tentatively, D is TRBD1 (5 bases). Germline lookup yields CDR1 MNHEY and CDR2 SVGAGI. Trimming removed 3 bases at V and 5 bases at J, with 10 bases between. The CDR3 is 13 residues long. CDR3 bases: TGTGCCAGCAGTTATCCGGGGGGTACTGAAGCTTTCTTT. Its protein is CASSYPGGTEAFF.

The chain has TRBV5-1 and TRBJ2-1; D gene ambiguous. With 4 bases removed from V and 0 bases from J, the gap between germline ends came to 11 bases. Germline CDR1 and CDR2: SGHRS and YFSETQ. The length of the CDR3 is 15 residues. The CDR3 loop reads CASSREVSSYNEQFF. The DNA of the CDR3 is TGCGCCAGCAGCCGCGAGGTAAGCTCCTACAATGAGCAGTTCTTC.

The chain recombines TRBV9 with TRBJ1-2, with 11 bases matching TRBD1. The germline CDR1 and CDR2 sequences are SGDLS and YYNGEE. V shed 4 bases and J 6 bases; nucleotides not matched to a gene: 8. This CDR3 is 15 amino acids long. CDR3 region: CASSLGTGGIDGYTF. DNA for the CDR3: TGTGCCAGCAGCCTAGGGACAGGGGGTATAGATGGCTACACCTTC.

V is TRBV7-9 and J is TRBJ1-2; tentatively, D is TRBD1 (6 bases). CDR1 and CDR2 from the germline V gene are SEHNR and FQNEAQ (reference sequence). Trimming removed 5 bases at V and 6 bases at J, with 22 bases between. The CDR3 has 16 amino acids. The CDR3 region is CASSPRQIARGNGYTF. The CDR3 nucleotides are TGTGCCAGCAGCCCTAGACAGATCGCGAGGGGGAATGGCTACACCTTC.

The chain uses TRBV7-3 and TRBJ2-1; TRBD2 aligns across 12 bases. With 4 bases clipped from V and 15 bases from J, the junction kept 7 bases outside the gene matches. This CDR3 has 13 residues. CDR1 and CDR2 from the germline V gene are SGHTA and FQGTGA. CDR3 residues: CASSSNGLAGLFF. In nucleotides, the CDR3 is TGTGCCAGCAGCTCAAACGGACTAGCGGGGCTGTTCTTC.

The V and J genes are TRBV6-1 and TRBJ2-3, with D tentatively TRBD1 (6 bases). Per the germline V gene, CDR1 is MNHNS and CDR2 is SASEGT. V lost 6 bases, J lost 5 bases, and 15 bases lay in between. CDR3 length: 14 amino acids. The CDR3 protein is CASSYRTGIDTQYF. Here the CDR3 DNA reads TGTGCCAGCAGCTATCGTACAGGGATAGATACGCAGTATTTT.

The J gene is TRBJ2-7, the V gene TRBV7-9; 15 nucleotides agree with TRBD2. Per germline, CDR1 SEHNR and CDR2 FQNEAQ (reference sequence). CDR3 size: 16 residues. Trimming cost V 4 bases and J 7 bases; bases outside gene matches: 8. The CDR3, as DNA: TGTGCCAGCAGCTGGACTAGCGGGAGGGCGTTGTGGGAGCAGTACTTC. This encodes CASSWTSGRALWEQYF.

This sequence joins TRBV5-5 and TRBJ2-7; 7 bases align to TRBD2. Per germline, CDR1 SGHKS and CDR2 YYEKEE (reference sequence). With 3 bases clipped from V and 4 bases from J, the junction kept 16 bases outside the gene matches. The CDR3 totals 17 residues. The CDR3 DNA follows: TGTGCCAGCAGCTCGGGGTTACTAGGCGGGAGTCGGTACGAGCAGTACTTC. Translated, it gives CASSSGLLGGSRYEQYF.

The CDR3 region is CASSVESGGIYEQYF. Here the CDR3 DNA reads TGTGCCAGCAGCGTAGAAAGCGGGGGGATTTACGAGCAGTACTTC. This chain connects TRBV9 to TRBJ2-7; TRBD2 agrees at 9 bases. CDR1 and CDR2 (germline): SGDLS, YYNGEE. With V trimmed by 0 bases and J by 4 bases, 5 bases remained unmatched. There are 15 residues in the CDR3.

The V gene is TRBV5-1, the J gene TRBJ2-5; 9 bases fit TRBD1. Germline assignment: CDR1 SGHRS and CDR2 YFSETQ. CDR3 size: 15 residues. Losses at the gene ends were 3 bases for V and 5 bases for J; bases not matched to a gene: 8. For the CDR3, the DNA is TGCGCCAGCAGCTCGTTGACAGGGGGAGGTGAGACCCAGTACTTC. It codes for CASSSLTGGGETQYF.

Only one count was recorded for this clone. The chain combines TRBV20-1 with TRBJ2-7; 7 bases align to TRBD2. In germline, CDR1 is DFQATT, CDR2 SNEGSKA (reference sequence). The V gene end was trimmed by 6 bases and the J gene end by 6 bases; junction bases not matched to a gene: 2. There are 10 residues in the CDR3. The CDR3: CSAERGEQYF. The CDR3 DNA is TGCAGTGCGGAGCGGGGCGAGCAGTACTTC.

This clone has more than one count but fewer than ten. The chain joins TRBV4-1 to TRBJ2-7; possibly TRBD1 for D (6 bases). The length of the CDR3 is 13 residues. V was pared by 8 bases and J by 1 base, with 12 bases between. Germline CDR1 and CDR2: MGHRA and YSYEKL. DNA for the CDR3: TGCGCCAGCGGCCGGACAGAATCCTACGAGCAGTACTTC. Protein product: CASGRTESYEQYF.

The V and J genes are TRBV4-1 and TRBJ1-3; a weak D match, TRBD1 (6 bases). V shed 6 bases and J shed 0 bases, with 15 bases lying between them. The CDR3 runs 16 residues. Germline lookup yields CDR1 MGHRA and CDR2 YSYEKL. The CDR3 bases are TGCGCCAGCAGTCCCAGGGGACCTAGCTCTGGAAACACCATATATTTT. As protein: CASSPRGPSSGNTIYF.

The chain recombines TRBV28 with TRBJ1-2, with unresolved D. CDR1 is MDHEN and CDR2 is SYDVKM in the germline V gene. Trimming shortened V by 6 bases and J by 3 bases, and 8 bases separated the two germline ends. CDR3 length: 12 amino acids. CDR3 residues: CASSEPDYGYTF. CDR3 bases: TGTGCCAGCAGCGAGCCGGACTATGGCTACACCTTC.

The chain joins TRBV28 to TRBJ1-2, with D possibly matching TRBD1 (5 bases). This CDR3 spans 14 amino acids. Germline V lookup: CDR1 MDHEN, CDR2 SYDVKM. The V end lost 7 bases, the J end lost 8 bases, and 20 bases lay between the germline ends. CDR3 nucleotides: TGTGCCAGCACCCAAGACGGGGGTTTGGGCGGCTACACCTTC. It specifies CASTQDGGLGGYTF.

The genes are TRBV28 and TRBJ2-7, with TRBD1 matching 10 bases. Germline lookup yields CDR1 MDHEN and CDR2 SYDVKM. V trimming: 0 bases; J trimming: 1 base; junction bases outside the gene matches: 0. CDR3 length: 15 amino acids. The CDR3: CASSLWGQGSYEQYF. For the CDR3, the DNA is TGTGCCAGCAGTTTATGGGGACAGGGGTCCTACGAGCAGTACTTC.

The rearrangement links TRBV18 to TRBJ1-1, with D tentatively TRBD1 (5 bases). CDR1 and CDR2 (germline): KGHSH, LQKENI. With 3 bases removed from V and 0 bases from J, the gap between germline ends came to 8 bases. CDR3 size: 14 residues. In DNA, the CDR3 is TGTGCCAGCTCACCCGCAGGGATGAACACTGAAGCTTTCTTT. This codes for CASSPAGMNTEAFF.

This chain joins TRBV29-1 and TRBJ2-4, with TRBD1 matching over 7 bases. Losses at the gene ends were 4 bases for V and 2 bases for J; bases not matched to a gene: 5. CDR3 length: 14 amino acids. Per the germline V gene, CDR1 is SQVTM and CDR2 is ANQGSEA. CDR3 region: CSVVGGRSKNIQYF. CDR3 nucleotides: TGCAGCGTTGTAGGGGGCAGATCCAAAAACATTCAGTACTTC.